The next 25 T cell receptor beta chains were all read from a single sample in a study of radiation and T cells in renal cell carcinoma. Produced via immunoSEQ multiplex PCR; TCRdb's table is partial and in-frame only. The sample lists some 150,000 clones, approximately 86% occurring once. The time point: blood 2 weeks post-SBRT. The treatment: 15 Gy SBRT to primary tumor, nephrectomy 4 weeks later. The sample consisted of blood, taken from a patient whose treatment included radiotherapy and nephrectomy. These receptor sequences come from a woman between 45 and 65 years old with renal cell carcinoma.

The rearrangement links TRBV7-3 to TRBJ2-6, with a weak D call TRBD1 (6 bases). Looked up from germline, CDR1 is SGHTA and CDR2 is FQGTGA. V gave up 5 bases and J gave up 1 base, with 15 bases separating them. The CDR3 extends over 17 amino acids. CDR3 sequence reads: CASSKHPQGSGANVLTF. CDR3 bases: TGTGCCAGCAGCAAACACCCACAGGGTTCTGGGGCCAACGTCCTGACTTTC.

The V gene is TRBV19, the J gene TRBJ2-2, with 7 bases fitting TRBD1. Germline V gene sequence: CDR1 LNHDA, CDR2 SQIVND (reference sequence). The trim removed 4 bases at V and 1 base at J, leaving 0 bases unmatched. The CDR3 consists of 14 residues. The CDR3 is CASSRTGNTGELFF. CDR3 DNA: TGTGCCAGTAGTAGGACAGGGAACACCGGGGAGCTGTTTTTT. The variable domain in full, completed from reference TRBV19 and TRBJ2-2, reads DGGITQSPKYLFRKEGQNVTLSCEQNLNHDAMYWYRQDPGQGLRLIYYSQIVNDFQKGDIAEGYSVSREKKESFPLTVTSAQKNPTAFYLCASSRTGNTGELFFGEGSRLTVL.

The chain recombines TRBV7-2 with TRBJ2-7, with D tentatively TRBD1 (5 bases). This CDR3 region has 14 residues. V dropped 1 base and J dropped 2 bases, with 9 bases sitting between them. The V gene's germline CDR1 is SGHTA and CDR2 FQGNSA. In DNA, the CDR3 is TGTGCCAGCAGCTTAGTTGGGGCAACCTACGAGCAGTACTTC. As protein: CASSLVGATYEQYF.

This clone appeared a few times. This rearrangement joins TRBV4-3 to TRBJ1-6, with TRBD1 as a possible D gene (5 bases). Trimming left V 6 bases short and J 8 bases short, with 14 bases between. The CDR3 consists of 14 residues. Germline CDR1 is LGHNA and CDR2 is YSLEER. CDR3 DNA sequence: TGCGCCAGCAGGCGAGACAGTAAGGATTCACCCCTCCACTTT. Translation gives CASRRDSKDSPLHF.

The V and J genes are TRBV7-2 and TRBJ1-2; 8 bases fit TRBD1. Germline CDR1 and CDR2: SGHTA and FQGNSA. The CDR3 covers 14 residues. With V trimmed by 1 base and J by 7 bases, 5 bases remained unmatched. As DNA, the CDR3 is TGTGCCAGCAGCTTAGGCAGGGGGCAAGGTGGCTACACCTTC. As protein: CASSLGRGQGGYTF.

The chain carries TRBV6-1 and TRBJ1-2; tentative D call: TRBD1 (5 bases). V shed 2 bases and J shed 0 bases, with 10 bases lying between them. Per germline, CDR1 MNHNS and CDR2 SASEGT. The CDR3 spans 15 residues. The CDR3 DNA follows: TGTGCCAGCAGTGAACATGGGGGGGCTAACTATGGCTACACCTTC. As protein: CASSEHGGANYGYTF.

This sequence joins TRBV15 and TRBJ2-3; 8 bases agree with TRBD2. Unmatched junction bases numbered 3, after V lost 3 bases and J lost 1 base. The germline V gene encodes CDR1 LNHNV and CDR2 YYDKDF (reference sequence). The CDR3 has 15 amino acids. Written as DNA, the CDR3 is TGTGCCACCAGCAGGAGCGGGGGCCGCACAGATACGCAGTATTTT. This translates into CATSRSGGRTDTQYF.

V usage is TRBV7-2 and J usage is TRBJ1-1; D uncertain. Trimming took off 0 bases at V and 0 bases at J, with 8 bases between the two ends. The germline CDR1 and CDR2 sequences are SGHTA and FQGNSA. The CDR3 loop spans 15 amino acids. The CDR3 region is CASSLAPSMNTEAFF. DNA for the CDR3: TGTGCCAGCAGCTTAGCCCCCAGCATGAACACTGAAGCTTTCTTT.

The chain joins TRBV29-1 to TRBJ1-3, with D perhaps TRBD1 (6 bases). The CDR3 contains 13 residues. Germline lookup yields CDR1 SQVTM and CDR2 ANQGSEA. V was pared by 7 bases and J by 6 bases, with 16 bases between. This CDR3 is CSAKGGFENTIYF. Here the CDR3 DNA reads TGCAGCGCCAAAGGGGGGTTCGAAAACACCATATATTTT.

This chain uses TRBV6-6 with TRBJ2-2; TRBD2 agrees at 10 bases. V shed 6 bases and J 4 bases; nucleotides not matched to a gene: 8. CDR3 length: 16 residues. Germline CDR1 reads MNHNY; CDR2 reads SVGAGI (reference sequence). Written as DNA, the CDR3 is TGTGCCAGCAGCCCCGGGACTAGCGTGGTCACCGGGGAGCTGTTTTTT. Its protein product is CASSPGTSVVTGELFF.

A few counts support this clone. The rearrangement links TRBV19 to TRBJ1-5; D gene unclear. Looked up from germline, CDR1 is LNHDA and CDR2 is SQIVND (reference sequence). The V end was cut by 3 bases, the J end by 4 bases, with 10 bases between. This CDR3 is 14 amino acids long. CDR3 bases: TGTGCCAGTAGTATGAGCAGGACTAATCAGCCCCAGCATTTT. This translates into CASSMSRTNQPQHF.

This chain uses TRBV25-1 with TRBJ2-7; possibly TRBD2 for D (5 bases). CDR3 length: 13 residues. Per the germline V gene, CDR1 is MGHDK and CDR2 is SYGVNS. V lost 0 bases, J lost 3 bases, and 6 bases lay in between. The CDR3 region is CASSEYGNYEQYF. The CDR3, as DNA: TGTGCCAGCAGTGAATACGGGAACTACGAGCAGTACTTC.

J is TRBJ1-1 and V is TRBV30; weak D call: TRBD1 (5 bases). This CDR3 region has 11 residues. The germline gives CDR1 GTSNPN, CDR2 SVGIG (reference sequence). Trimming removed 2 bases from V and 7 bases from J, with 8 bases in between. The CDR3 DNA sequence: TGTGCCTGGAGTAACGGGGGTGAAGCTTTCTTT. This translates into CAWSNGGEAFF.

The genes are TRBV4-3 and TRBJ2-1, with unresolved D. Germline V gene sequence: CDR1 LGHNA, CDR2 YSLEER. The CDR3 extends over 15 amino acids. Trimming cost V 4 bases and J 1 base, with 11 bases left between them. The CDR3 here is CASSLGFPSYNEQFF. The CDR3 DNA reads TGCGCCAGCAGCCTAGGGTTCCCGTCCTACAATGAGCAGTTCTTC.

V is TRBV7-9 and J is TRBJ1-2, with unresolved D. Germline V lookup: CDR1 SEHNR, CDR2 FQNEAQ (reference sequence). V was shortened by 1 base and J by 8 bases, with 11 bases between the two germline ends. CDR3 length: 13 residues. Here the CDR3 DNA reads TGTGCCAGCAGCTTAGATCTTCGTGACGGCTACACCTTC. It codes for CASSLDLRDGYTF.

DNA for the CDR3: TGTGCCAGTGGGGGTTTGAGCAATCAGCCCCAGCATTTT. This sequence encodes CASGGLSNQPQHF. The chain employs TRBV19 and TRBJ1-5; possibly TRBD1 for D (5 bases). This CDR3 contains 13 residues. Trimming left V 8 bases short and J 1 base short, with 9 bases between. CDR1 is LNHDA, CDR2 SQIVND, per germline (reference sequence).

This chain uses TRBV4-1 with TRBJ1-1, with TRBD1 as a possible D gene (6 bases). CDR3 length: 15 residues. Per germline, CDR1 MGHRA and CDR2 YSYEKL. V lost 6 bases and J 0 bases, leaving 14 bases between the germline ends. The CDR3 spells CASRGAGQLNTEAFF. The CDR3, as DNA: TGCGCCAGCAGGGGGGCCGGGCAGCTGAACACTGAAGCTTTCTTT.

The J gene is TRBJ2-3, the V gene TRBV7-2; 8 positions match TRBD2. This CDR3 contains 15 residues. Looked up from germline, CDR1 is SGHTA and CDR2 is FQGNSA. V lost 5 bases to trimming and J lost 2 bases; unmatched junction nucleotides: 6. The CDR3 region is CASSEQAGDTDTQYF. The CDR3 coding sequence is TGTGCCAGCAGCGAGCAAGCGGGGGACACAGATACGCAGTATTTT. Variable domain in full (rest from reference TRBV7-2 and TRBJ2-3): GAGVSQSPSNKVTEKGKDVELRCDPISGHTALYWYRQSLGQGLEFLIYFQGNSAPDKSGLPSDRFSAERTGGSVSTLTIQRTQQEDSAVYLCASSEQAGDTDTQYFGPGTRLTVL.

The chain combines TRBV7-2 with TRBJ1-6; D unclear. Trimming left V 1 base short and J 2 bases short, with 15 bases between. The CDR3 extends over 18 amino acids. Germline V gene data show CDR1 as SGHTA and CDR2 as FQGNSA. The CDR3, as DNA: TGTGCCAGCAGCTTAGGGTCCGTCCGAGCTCCCTATAATTCACCCCTCCACTTT. Its translation: CASSLGSVRAPYNSPLHF.

In this sample, this clone turned up once. The chain carries TRBV6-1 and TRBJ2-3, with 11 bases fitting TRBD2. Per germline, CDR1 MNHNS and CDR2 SASEGT. The J segment lost 5 bases and the V segment lost 3 bases, leaving 4 bases of the junction unmatched. This CDR3 contains 15 residues. Here the CDR3 DNA reads TGTGCCAGCAGTGAGCCTAGCGGGGGGAAAGATACGCAGTATTTT. This codes for CASSEPSGGKDTQYF.

The V call is TRBV7-2, the J call TRBJ2-7; the D gene could be TRBD1 or TRBD2 (5 bases each). The CDR3 extends over 15 amino acids. Germline V CDR1 and CDR2: SGHTA, FQGNSA. The ends were cut back, 1 base at V and 0 bases at J, with 10 bases in the middle. Here the CDR3 DNA reads TGTGCCAGCAGCTTAGTGGGGGATAGCTCCTACGAGCAGTACTTC. Translating gives CASSLVGDSSYEQYF.

The chain is built from TRBV28 and TRBJ1-2; D remains ambiguous. V was clipped by 6 bases and J by 0 bases, with 8 bases between them. The germline V gene has CDR1 MDHEN and CDR2 SYDVKM. This CDR3 has 13 amino acids. CDR3 residues: CASRRLANYGYTF. The CDR3 coding sequence is TGTGCCAGCAGGCGCCTGGCTAACTATGGCTACACCTTC.

The chain carries TRBV7-3 and TRBJ2-1; 8 bases are a match to TRBD2. The J segment lost 9 bases and the V segment lost 4 bases, leaving 17 bases of the junction unmatched. This CDR3 is built from 17 residues. Germline V gives CDR1 SGHTA, CDR2 FQGTGA. The CDR3, as DNA: TGTGCCAGCAGCTCGACGCCGTCAGCCGGGGGGGCCGGTGAGCAGTTCTTC. Translation: CASSSTPSAGGAGEQFF.

The CDR3 is CASSLVGDGVRETQYF. As DNA, the CDR3 is TGTGCCAGCAGCTTGGTTGGGGACGGAGTGAGAGAGACCCAGTACTTC. V gene TRBV5-4 combines with J gene TRBJ2-5; D might be TRBD1 or TRBD2, each matching 5 bases. This CDR3 is 16 amino acids long. V dropped 0 bases and J dropped 4 bases, with 16 bases sitting between them. Germline assignment: CDR1 SGHNT and CDR2 YYREEE (reference sequence).

This clone is a singleton in its sample. The J gene is TRBJ1-2, the V gene TRBV5-1; perhaps TRBD1 as D (6 bases). This CDR3 spans 13 amino acids. V lost 4 bases and J 6 bases, leaving 13 bases between the germline ends. The germline V gene has CDR1 SGHRS and CDR2 YFSETQ. CDR3 sequence (DNA): TGCGCCAGCAGCGGAACAGGGATCGATGGCTACACCTTC. Amino acid sequence: CASSGTGIDGYTF. Full variable domain (remainder filled in from reference TRBV5-1 and TRBJ1-2): KAGVTQTPRYLIKTRGQQVTLSCSPISGHRSVSWYQQTPGQGLQFLFEYFSETQRNKGNFPGRFSGRQFSNSRSEMNVSTLELGDSALYLCASSGTGIDGYTFGSGTRLTVV.